These T cell receptor beta chains were read from a single sample in a study of blood T cell repertoires in COVID-19. TCRdb's table, derived via immunoSEQ multiplex PCR, lists solely in-frame clones and lacks some. This table has 250,000 to 300,000 clones, about four fifths appearing once. Sequencing was performed on PBMCs or T cells enriched from blood (not recorded which). The source is a man aged 50 or older who had recovered from COVID-19. Both conserved end residues are part of each CDR3. Fields, in order: CDR3 DNA, CDR3 protein, V gene, J gene, D gene, clone size. D genes are given only for firm matches. The listing skips clone size in some rows; elsewhere it reads once, few, many or a size class.

TGTGCCAGCAGTTACTCCCGACAGGACAAGGACGGCTACACCTTC,CASSYSRQDKDGYTF,TRBV6-6,TRBJ1-2,NA,NA
TGTGCCAGCACCCCAGGGGGCACTTATTATGGCTACACCTTC,CASTPGGTYYGYTF,TRBV7-9,TRBJ1-2,TRBD1,NA
TGTGCCAGCAGCCCACTCAGGGGTAAAACTGGAAACACCATATATTTT,CASSPLRGKTGNTIYF,TRBV11-2,TRBJ1-3,NA,NA
TGTGCCAGCAGGCCGGGACAGGGTAAAGAGCAGTACTTC,CASRPGQGKEQYF,TRBV7-2,TRBJ2-7,TRBD1,NA
TGTGCCGGACAACAGGGTAATTCGAACACCGGGGAGCTGTTTTTT,CAGQQGNSNTGELFF,TRBV2,TRBJ2-2,NA,NA
TGTGCCAGCAGCTTACCGGGGGAGGCTAACTATGGCTACACCTTC,CASSLPGEANYGYTF,TRBV11-3,TRBJ1-2,NA,NA
TGTGCCAGTGAGACAGGGTTAAACTACGAGCAGTACTTC,CASETGLNYEQYF,TRBV6-5,TRBJ2-7,TRBD1,once
TGTGCCAGCAGTCTGACAGGGAACACTGAAGCTTTCTTT,CASSLTGNTEAFF,TRBV6-5,TRBJ1-1,NA,NA
TGCAGCGTTGGGGGACGGAGGGCCGGGGAGCTGTTTTTT,CSVGGRRAGELFF,TRBV29-1,TRBJ2-2,NA,NA
TGTGCCAGCAGTTTGTTGGGACAGGTTAACACTGAAGCTTTCTTT,CASSLLGQVNTEAFF,TRBV6-2/TRBV6-3,TRBJ1-1,TRBD1,NA
TGTGCCAGCAGCTATGGGACAGGGGGCACCGGGGAGCTGTTTTTT,CASSYGTGGTGELFF,TRBV5-4,TRBJ2-2,TRBD1,NA
TGTGCCAGCAGCTTAAGTACAGGTCCGGTAGAGGAAAAACTGTTTTTT,CASSLSTGPVEEKLFF,TRBV7-9,TRBJ1-4,NA,few
TGTGCCAGCAGTTCCCAGGTCACAGATACGCAGTATTTT,CASSSQVTDTQYF,TRBV27,TRBJ2-3,NA,NA
TGTGCCAGCAGTTTCAGGGTAGGGCCCCAGCATTTT,CASSFRVGPQHF,TRBV28,TRBJ1-5,NA,NA
TGTGCCAGCAGTTACATAAGGGACAGCCCTAACTATGGCTACACCTTC,CASSYIRDSPNYGYTF,TRBV6-5,TRBJ1-2,TRBD1,NA
TGTGCCAGCAGCGCGGGGTCGCGGGGGGGCGAAAAACTGTTTTTT,CASSAGSRGGEKLFF,TRBV9,TRBJ1-4,NA,NA
TGTGCCATCAGTGAGTCGGGCATGAACACTGAAGCTTTCTTT,CAISESGMNTEAFF,TRBV10-3,TRBJ1-1,NA,NA
TGTGCCAGTAGTATGCCCCGCTCGGGGACTAGCGGCCTGCAAGAGACCCAGTACTTC,CASSMPRSGTSGLQETQYF,TRBV19,TRBJ2-5,TRBD2,NA
TGTGCCAGCAGCTTAGGGACAGGGGGAGTCTACAATGAGCAGTTCTTC,CASSLGTGGVYNEQFF,TRBV7-6,TRBJ2-1,TRBD1,NA
TGTGCCAGCTCAAGCCCGGGGGGTAGCACAGATACGCAGTATTTT,CASSSPGGSTDTQYF,TRBV18,TRBJ2-3,TRBD2,NA
TGCGCCAGCAGCCCGGAGGGTCAGGGGGCAGACGAGCAGTACTTC,CASSPEGQGADEQYF,TRBV5-1,TRBJ2-7,TRBD1,NA
TGTGCCAGCAGCTTAGCAGGACAGGGTGGAGGCTACACCTTC,CASSLAGQGGGYTF,TRBV11-3,TRBJ1-2,TRBD1,NA